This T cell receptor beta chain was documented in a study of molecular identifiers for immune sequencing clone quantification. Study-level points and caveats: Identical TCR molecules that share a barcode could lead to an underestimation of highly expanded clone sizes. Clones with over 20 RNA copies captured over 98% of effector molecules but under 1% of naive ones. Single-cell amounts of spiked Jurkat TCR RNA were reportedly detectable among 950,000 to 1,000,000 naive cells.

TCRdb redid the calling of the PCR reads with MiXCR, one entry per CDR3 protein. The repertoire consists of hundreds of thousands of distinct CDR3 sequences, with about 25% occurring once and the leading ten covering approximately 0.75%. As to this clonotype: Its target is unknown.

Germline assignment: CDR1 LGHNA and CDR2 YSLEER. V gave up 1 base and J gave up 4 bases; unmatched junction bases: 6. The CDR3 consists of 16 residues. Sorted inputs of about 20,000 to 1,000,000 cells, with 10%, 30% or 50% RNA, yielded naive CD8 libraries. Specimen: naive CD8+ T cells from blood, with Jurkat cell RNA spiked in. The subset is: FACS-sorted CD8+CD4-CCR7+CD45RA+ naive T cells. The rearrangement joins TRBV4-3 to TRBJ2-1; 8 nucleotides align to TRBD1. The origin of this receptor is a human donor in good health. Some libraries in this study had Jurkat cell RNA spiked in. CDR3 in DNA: TGCGCCAGCAGCCAAGGAAGGACAGGGCTTTACAATGAGCAGTTCTTC. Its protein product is CASSQGRTGLYNEQFF.